Below are 20 T cell receptor beta chains sequenced from a single sample in a study of T cell repertoires in ileal Crohn's disease. The assay was immunoSEQ multiplex PCR, and TCRdb's table has in-frame clones only and misses some. The repertoire consists of 17,000 or so clones, with more than 75% occurring once and the leading ten covering roughly 4.1%. Time point described: inflamed ileum from the surgical specimen. Material: ileal tissue. The receptor set was obtained from an adult with Crohn's disease.

The chain uses TRBV7-3 and TRBJ2-5, with D possibly being TRBD1 or TRBD2 (5 bases each). Trimming removed 5 bases from V and 3 bases from J, with 10 bases in between. The germline V gene encodes CDR1 SGHTA and CDR2 FQGTGA. The CDR3 is 13 amino acids. CDR3 amino acids: CASSRGREETQYF. CDR3 coding DNA: TGTGCCAGCAGCCGGGGCAGGGAAGAGACCCAGTACTTC.

This clone was counted between two and nine times. This chain joins TRBV4-1 and TRBJ2-2; no clear D gene. Germline V CDR1 and CDR2: MGHRA, YSYEKL. The germline V and J ends were trimmed by 4 bases and 4 bases, with 4 bases remaining between them. This CDR3 contains 12 residues. CDR3 region: CASSLGTGELFF. The CDR3 coding sequence is TGCGCCAGCAGCCTCGGCACCGGGGAGCTGTTTTTT.

This chain joins TRBV2 and TRBJ2-7; unclear D gene. Per germline, CDR1 SNHLY and CDR2 FYNNEI. Trimming shortened V by 5 bases and J by 5 bases, and 13 bases separated the two germline ends. This CDR3 contains 13 residues. The CDR3 spells CASSILKGNEQYF. The CDR3 bases are TGTGCCAGCAGTATCTTAAAAGGAAACGAGCAGTACTTC.

The chain has TRBV19 and TRBJ1-5; D call uncertain. The germline V gene has CDR1 LNHDA and CDR2 SQIVND (reference sequence). Trimming pared 3 bases from V and 2 bases from J, leaving 11 bases between. This CDR3 region has 15 residues. The CDR3 spells CASSIKGSGNQPQHF. CDR3 sequence (DNA): TGTGCCAGTAGTATTAAGGGTAGCGGCAATCAGCCCCAGCATTTT. The full variable domain, in which reference TRBV19 and TRBJ1-5 provide the parts outside the CDR3, is DGGITQSPKYLFRKEGQNVTLSCEQNLNHDAMYWYRQDPGQGLRLIYYSQIVNDFQKGDIAEGYSVSREKKESFPLTVTSAQKNPTAFYLCASSIKGSGNQPQHFGDGTRLSIL.

This clone is medium-sized (0.01 to 0.1%) by share. The chain has TRBV12-2 and TRBJ2-2. TRBV12-2 represents a pseudogene. The CDR3 consists of 15 residues. The CDR3, as DNA: TGTGCAAGTCGGACCGGGACGGCGAACACCGGGGAGCTGTTTTTT. This codes for CASRTGTANTGELFF.

The genes are TRBV2 and TRBJ2-1, with D possibly matching TRBD2 (6 bases). The CDR3 sequence is 15 residues long. Looked up from germline, CDR1 is SNHLY and CDR2 is FYNNEI. The ends were cut back, 6 bases at V and 2 bases at J, with 14 bases in the middle. The CDR3 loop is CASSEGPSAYNEQFF. CDR3 in DNA: TGTGCCAGCAGCGAGGGGCCTAGCGCCTACAATGAGCAGTTCTTC.

The J gene is TRBJ1-1, the V gene TRBV6-1, with D perhaps TRBD1 (6 bases). CDR1 and CDR2 (germline): MNHNS, SASEGT. Trimming pared 5 bases from V and 8 bases from J, leaving 15 bases between. There are 13 residues in the CDR3. The chain's CDR3 is CASSLQGNLEAFF. Written as DNA, the CDR3 is TGTGCCAGCAGTTTACAGGGTAATCTCGAAGCTTTCTTT.

The chain recombines TRBV7-2 with TRBJ2-1; TRBD2 matches 8 bases. Per germline, CDR1 SGHTA and CDR2 FQGNSA. CDR3 length: 12 residues. The junction had 8 bases not matched to a gene; V was cut back by 5 bases and J by 14 bases. CDR3 sequence (DNA): TGTGCCAGCAGCCGCGCCGGGACTAGGGAGTTCTTC. Its translation: CASSRAGTREFF.

The J gene is TRBJ2-7, the V gene TRBV23-1, with 9 bases aligning to TRBD1. TRBV23-1 is an ORF, with its function uncertain. Germline trimming cut 6 bases from V and 5 bases from J; bases unmatched to any gene: 11. The length of the CDR3 is 15 residues. The CDR3 is CASRIPTGTGNEQYF. CDR3 DNA: TGCGCCAGCAGGATACCAACCGGGACAGGGAACGAGCAGTACTTC.

For this clone: The same CDR3 can be traced to other DNA sequences in this sample. V gene TRBV7-3 combines with J gene TRBJ2-1; TRBD2 agrees at 9 bases. With V trimmed by 3 bases and J by 1 base, 1 base remained unmatched. Germline values: CDR1 SGHTA, CDR2 FQGTGA. CDR3 length equals 15 residues. The CDR3, as DNA: TGTGCCAGCAGCTTTAGCGGGAGTTCCTACAATGAGCAGTTCTTC. This encodes CASSFSGSSYNEQFF.

The chain uses TRBV27 and TRBJ1-5; D gene unclear. V was clipped by 1 base and J by 7 bases, with 5 bases between them. There are 12 residues in the CDR3. CDR1 is MNHEY, CDR2 SMNVEV, per germline (reference sequence). As DNA, the CDR3 is TGTGCCAGCAGTTTATTGGGGCAGCCCCAGCATTTT. Its translation is CASSLLGQPQHF.

V is TRBV19 and J is TRBJ2-1, with 11 bases fitting TRBD2. Trimming took 2 bases from V and 11 from J; bases not matched to a gene: 20. There are 19 residues in the CDR3. Germline V gives CDR1 LNHDA, CDR2 SQIVND (reference sequence). CDR3 nucleotides: TGTGCCAGTAGTATATTATTTTTTATGACTAGCGGGATTCATACCCAGCAGTTCTTC. Protein: CASSILFFMTSGIHTQQFF.

V gene TRBV5-6 combines with J gene TRBJ2-5, with 15 nucleotides matching TRBD2. From germline, CDR1 is SGHDT and CDR2 YYEEEE. The CDR3 contains 17 residues. V lost 3 bases, J lost 4 bases, and 7 bases stayed unmatched. CDR3 residues: CASSSAGTSGGLETQYF. In DNA, the CDR3 is TGTGCCAGCAGCTCCGCCGGGACTAGCGGGGGGTTAGAGACCCAGTACTTC.

The genes are TRBV5-1 and TRBJ2-5, with unresolved D. From germline, CDR1 is SGHRS and CDR2 YFSETQ. The CDR3 sequence is 15 residues long. V dropped 0 bases and J dropped 2 bases, with 11 bases sitting between them. CDR3: CASSLGGHGQETQYF. The CDR3 region has the DNA TGCGCCAGCAGCTTGGGGGGTCATGGACAAGAGACCCAGTACTTC.

V is TRBV15 and J is TRBJ1-3; the D is unclear. CDR1 is LNHNV, CDR2 YYDKDF, per germline (reference sequence). V gave up 1 base and J gave up 7 bases, with 11 bases separating them. The CDR3 is made up of 14 amino acids. CDR3 bases: TGTGCCACCAGCAGAGCGGGGTCGGGCAACACCATATATTTT. This codes for CATSRAGSGNTIYF.

J is TRBJ1-5 and V is TRBV28, with D unresolved. CDR3 length: 15 residues. Trimming pared 3 bases from V and 1 base from J, leaving 10 bases between. Germline CDR1 and CDR2: MDHEN and SYDVKM. CDR3 amino acids: CASSFVRVSNQPQHF. CDR3 nucleotide sequence: TGTGCCAGCAGTTTTGTCCGGGTAAGCAATCAGCCCCAGCATTTT.

The V gene is TRBV2, the J gene TRBJ2-5; 10 bases map to TRBD2. CDR1 and CDR2 from the germline V gene are SNHLY and FYNNEI. The ends lost 6 bases at V and 2 bases at J; junction bases unmatched: 6. The CDR3 runs to 15 residues. The CDR3 loop reads CASSRGLAEQETQYF. The DNA of the CDR3 is TGTGCCAGCAGCCGCGGACTAGCGGAACAAGAGACCCAGTACTTC.

The chain joins TRBV7-2 to TRBJ2-1; TRBD2 matches at 10 bases. The junction had 4 bases not matched to a gene; V was cut back by 2 bases and J by 6 bases. CDR3 length: 15 residues. Germline-derived CDR1 and CDR2 are SGHTA and FQGNSA. The CDR3 here is CASSLTAGGPNEQFF. CDR3 sequence (DNA): TGTGCCAGCAGCTTAACAGCGGGGGGGCCCAATGAGCAGTTCTTC.

The V call is TRBV27, the J call TRBJ1-2, with D perhaps TRBD1 (6 bases). This CDR3 spans 15 amino acids. Trimming left V 8 bases short and J 4 bases short, with 20 bases between. Germline CDR1 reads MNHEY; CDR2 reads SMNVEV (reference sequence). The CDR3 loop reads CASYGQRAMGYGYTF. DNA for the CDR3: TGTGCCAGCTACGGACAGAGGGCCATGGGCTATGGCTACACCTTC.

This rearrangement joins TRBV5-1 to TRBJ2-3; TRBD2 agrees at 12 bases. CDR1 and CDR2 from the germline V gene are SGHRS and YFSETQ. The CDR3 extends over 15 amino acids. J gave up 4 bases and V 3 bases, and 3 bases lay outside the gene matches. CDR3 bases: TGCGCCAGCAGCTCTAGCGGGGGGGGATCAGATACGCAGTATTTT. Translating gives CASSSSGGGSDTQYF. The full variable domain, rest sourced from reference TRBV5-1 and TRBJ2-3, is KAGVTQTPRYLIKTRGQQVTLSCSPISGHRSVSWYQQTPGQGLQFLFEYFSETQRNKGNFPGRFSGRQFSNSRSEMNVSTLELGDSALYLCASSSSGGGSDTQYFGPGTRLTVL.